What follows are 14 T cell receptor beta chains derived from one specimen sequenced in a study of T cell changes during pregnancy in multiple sclerosis. The protocol was immunoSEQ multiplex PCR, while the TCRdb copy is restricted to in-frame clones and leaves out a portion. This repertoire shows some 59,000 clones, 90% found once; its top ten account for almost 6.5%. Specimen: peripheral blood, collected in the third trimester of pregnancy. These receptors originate from a female donor in good health, enrolled as a control in a pregnancy study.

The chain uses TRBV19 and TRBJ2-5; no clear D gene. The V gene's germline CDR1 is LNHDA and CDR2 SQIVND (reference sequence). The V end lost 5 bases, the J end lost 7 bases, and 11 bases lay between the germline ends. The CDR3 loop spans 12 amino acids. The CDR3 DNA sequence: TGTGCCAGTAGTTTGGCATCGGGGACCCAGTACTTC. Residues: CASSLASGTQYF.

V and J are TRBV14 and TRBJ2-7; D is perhaps TRBD2 (5 bases). V was pared by 1 base and J by 2 bases, with 15 bases between. The CDR3 loop spans 16 amino acids. Germline lookup yields CDR1 SGHDN and CDR2 FVKESK. The CDR3: CASSQGFPSWAYEQYF. The CDR3 bases are TGTGCCAGCAGCCAAGGTTTTCCTAGCTGGGCCTACGAGCAGTACTTC.

The chain links TRBV19 to TRBJ2-2, with no clear D. Trimming took 6 bases from V and 1 from J, leaving 6 bases between them. Germline V gives CDR1 LNHDA, CDR2 SQIVND (reference sequence). The CDR3 has 13 amino acids. The CDR3 coding sequence is TGTGCCAGTAGCCCACAGAACACCGGGGAGCTGTTTTTT. It specifies CASSPQNTGELFF.

V usage is TRBV9 and J usage is TRBJ2-1; 14 nucleotides line up with TRBD2. The CDR3 extends over 15 amino acids. Germline V lookup: CDR1 SGDLS, CDR2 YYNGEE. The V gene end was trimmed by 3 bases and the J gene end by 9 bases; junction bases not matched to a gene: 5. The CDR3 spells CASSGGLAGVSEQFF. CDR3 DNA: TGTGCCAGCAGCGGGGGACTAGCGGGAGTTAGTGAGCAGTTCTTC.

The gene calls are TRBV6-1 and TRBJ1-4, with D possibly matching TRBD1 (6 bases). The germline V and J ends were trimmed by 7 bases and 6 bases, with 12 bases remaining between them. Germline CDR1 MNHNS, CDR2 SASEGT. The CDR3 is 13 amino acids. The CDR3, as DNA: TGTGCCAGCATAGGACAGTTTTATGAAAAACTGTTTTTT. Protein: CASIGQFYEKLFF.

The V and J genes are TRBV6-1 and TRBJ1-6; 9 bases line up with TRBD1. V shed 3 bases and J 9 bases; nucleotides not matched to a gene: 12. CDR3 size: 17 residues. Germline V gives CDR1 MNHNS, CDR2 SASEGT. DNA for the CDR3: TGTGCCAGCAGTGACATTCCGGGACAGGGAGTAGGTTCACCCCTCCACTTT. Its protein product is CASSDIPGQGVGSPLHF.

The chain uses TRBV19 and TRBJ1-6; D remains ambiguous. The V end was cut by 6 bases, the J end by 2 bases, with 5 bases between. The germline V gene encodes CDR1 LNHDA and CDR2 SQIVND (reference sequence). CDR3 length equals 13 residues. CDR3 DNA sequence: TGTGCCAGTAGGTCAACCTATAATTCACCCCTCCACTTT. This translates into CASRSTYNSPLHF.

The V and J genes are TRBV13 and TRBJ1-2, with a tentative D call TRBD1 (6 bases). The CDR3 covers 15 residues. The germline V and J ends were trimmed by 5 bases and 3 bases, with 16 bases remaining between them. Germline V CDR1 and CDR2: PRHDT, FYEKMQ (reference sequence). DNA for the CDR3: TGTGCCAGCAGCCGCGGCGGAGGGGGGGACTATGGCTACACCTTC. This encodes CASSRGGGGDYGYTF.

J is TRBJ1-1 and V is TRBV19; the D gene is possibly TRBD1 (6 bases). CDR1 LNHDA and CDR2 SQIVND come from the germline V gene (reference sequence). Between the trimmed V and J ends, which lost 6 bases and 7 bases, there was a span of 15 bases. There are 13 residues in the CDR3. This CDR3 is CASRQGTGGEAFF. In DNA, the CDR3 is TGTGCCAGTAGACAGGGAACAGGCGGTGAAGCTTTCTTT.

The chain carries TRBV11-2 and TRBJ1-2; D might be TRBD1 (5 bases). From germline, CDR1 is SGHAT and CDR2 FQNNGV. The CDR3 is made up of 14 amino acids. V shed 1 base and J shed 3 bases, with 9 bases lying between them. The CDR3 bases are TGTGCCAGCAGCTTAGCCGACAGTCACTATGGCTACACCTTC. As protein: CASSLADSHYGYTF.

The chain uses TRBV5-4 and TRBJ2-3; tentative D call: TRBD2 (6 bases). This CDR3 contains 15 residues. V lost 0 bases, J lost 4 bases, and 12 bases lay in between. Looked up from germline, CDR1 is SGHNT and CDR2 is YYREEE (reference sequence). The CDR3 nucleotides read TGTGCCAGCAGCTTGGCGGGGCGGGGCCCAGATACGCAGTATTTT. Amino acids: CASSLAGRGPDTQYF. The full variable domain, completed using reference TRBV5-4 and TRBJ2-3, is ETGVTQSPTHLIKTRGQQVTLRCSSQSGHNTVSWYQQALGQGPQFIFQYYREEENGRGNFPPRFSGLQFPNYSSELNVNALELDDSALYLCASSLAGRGPDTQYFGPGTRLTVL.

The chain has TRBV9 and TRBJ1-1; D is possibly TRBD1 (6 bases). V gave up 4 bases and J gave up 4 bases, with 14 bases separating them. Germline CDR1 reads SGDLS; CDR2 reads YYNGEE. The length of the CDR3 is 14 residues. The CDR3 DNA reads TGTGCCAGCAGCTCCCGGGGAGGGGGCACTGAAGCTTTCTTT. Protein product: CASSSRGGGTEAFF.

The chain combines TRBV29-1 with TRBJ2-7, with D possibly being TRBD2 (5 bases). The CDR3 has 13 amino acids. CDR1 is SQVTM, CDR2 ANQGSEA, per germline. The ends were cut back, 6 bases at V and 7 bases at J, with 19 bases in the middle. The chain's CDR3 is CSVHTGSWREQYF. The CDR3 bases are TGCAGCGTCCACACCGGGTCTTGGAGGGAGCAGTACTTC.

The V call is TRBV10-3, the J call TRBJ2-2; weak D call: TRBD2 (5 bases). The V gene lost 5 bases and the J gene lost 4 bases, with 17 bases spanning the gap. Per the germline V gene, CDR1 is ENHRY and CDR2 is SYGVKD. This CDR3 has 16 amino acids. The CDR3 spells CAISSIGFSATGELFF. For the CDR3, the DNA is TGTGCCATCAGTTCCATAGGTTTTAGCGCCACCGGGGAGCTGTTTTTT.